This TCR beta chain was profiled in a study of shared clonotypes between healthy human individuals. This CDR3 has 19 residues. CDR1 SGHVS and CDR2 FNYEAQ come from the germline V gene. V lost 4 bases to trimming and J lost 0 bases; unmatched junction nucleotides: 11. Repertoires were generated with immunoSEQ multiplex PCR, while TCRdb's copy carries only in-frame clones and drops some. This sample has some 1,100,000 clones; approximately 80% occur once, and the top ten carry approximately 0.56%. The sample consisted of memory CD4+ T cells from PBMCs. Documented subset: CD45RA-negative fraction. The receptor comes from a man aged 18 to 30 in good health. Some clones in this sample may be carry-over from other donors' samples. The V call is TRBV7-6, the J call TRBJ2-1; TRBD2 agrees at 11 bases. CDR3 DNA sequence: TGTGCCAGCAGCTCCCTGGGGACTAGCGGACGGAGCTCCTACAATGAGCAGTTCTTC. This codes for CASSSLGTSGRSSYNEQFF.